Below are 18 T cell receptor beta chains sequenced from a single sample in a study of control samples from healthy donors and cancer patients. Repertoires were generated with immunoSEQ multiplex PCR, while TCRdb's copy carries only in-frame clones and drops some. The table lists 95,000 to 100,000 clones, around 82% of them singletons. Input material: blood. The receptors here all came from a man aged 55-75 years in good health.

V usage is TRBV6-2 or TRBV6-3 and J usage is TRBJ2-5; 8 positions agree with TRBD2. CDR3 length equals 13 residues. J lost 5 bases, V lost 5 bases, and 4 bases had no gene match. CDR1 and CDR2 from the germline V gene are MNHEY and SVGEGT. The CDR3 DNA follows: TGTGCCAGCAGTAGCGGGAGATGGGAGACCCAGTACTTC. Translating gives CASSSGRWETQYF.

This clone was observed once. This chain links TRBV19 with TRBJ2-2, with D unresolved. Germline V gene sequence: CDR1 LNHDA, CDR2 SQIVND (reference sequence). The CDR3 has 15 amino acids. V was trimmed by 0 bases and J by 2 bases, leaving 7 bases between them. The CDR3 nucleotides are TGTGCCAGTAGTATAGATCTTTTTAACACCGGGGAGCTGTTTTTT. It specifies CASSIDLFNTGELFF.

This clone is a singleton in its sample. The chain has TRBV5-1 and TRBJ2-1; 10 bases are a match to TRBD2. The CDR3 has 16 residues. Losses at the gene ends were 0 bases for V and 7 bases for J; bases not matched to a gene: 7. Germline lookup yields CDR1 SGHRS and CDR2 YFSETQ. The CDR3 DNA follows: TGCGCCAGCAGCTTGGAACTAGCGGGAACCCAGAATGAGCAGTTCTTC. Translated, it gives CASSLELAGTQNEQFF.

The chain combines TRBV5-1 with TRBJ2-1, with TRBD2 matching over 13 bases. The CDR3 runs 16 residues. V was clipped by 7 bases and J by 8 bases; unmatched bases: 12. CDR1 is SGHRS and CDR2 is YFSETQ in the germline V gene. The CDR3 is CASRDGWTSGRDEQFF. CDR3 sequence (DNA): TGCGCCAGCCGCGACGGTTGGACTAGCGGGAGAGATGAGCAGTTCTTC. The full variable domain, in which reference TRBV5-1 and TRBJ2-1 provide the parts outside the CDR3, is KAGVTQTPRYLIKTRGQQVTLSCSPISGHRSVSWYQQTPGQGLQFLFEYFSETQRNKGNFPGRFSGRQFSNSRSEMNVSTLELGDSALYLCASRDGWTSGRDEQFFGPGTRLTVL.

This rearrangement joins TRBV19 to TRBJ1-2; 11 bases are a match to TRBD1. The CDR3 runs to 19 residues. J lost 0 bases, V lost 4 bases, and 13 bases had no gene match. The germline V gene has CDR1 LNHDA and CDR2 SQIVND (reference sequence). The CDR3 bases are TGTGCCAGTAGTACCATATACTGGACAGGGGGCCATACTAACTATGGCTACACCTTC. This encodes CASSTIYWTGGHTNYGYTF.

The J gene is TRBJ2-3, the V gene TRBV13; 8 positions agree with TRBD2. Trimming cost V 5 bases and J 2 bases; bases outside gene matches: 12. CDR3 length equals 17 residues. Germline CDR1 reads PRHDT; CDR2 reads FYEKMQ (reference sequence). This chain's CDR3 is CASSLLRGAGVTDTQYF. CDR3 bases: TGTGCCAGCAGCCTCCTGCGGGGGGCGGGGGTCACAGATACGCAGTATTTT.

The DNA of the CDR3 is TGTGCCAGCAGCTTTTTCTTAACAACCGGGACACTGGAGACCCAGTACTTC. It specifies CASSFFLTTGTLETQYF. The gene calls are TRBV11-2 and TRBJ2-5; tentatively, D is TRBD1 (6 bases). Germline lookup yields CDR1 SGHAT and CDR2 FQNNGV. The CDR3 runs 17 residues. V gave up 3 bases and J gave up 5 bases, with 22 bases separating them.

This clone turned up a few times. The rearrangement uses TRBV30 and TRBJ2-7, with 7 bases matching TRBD2. The CDR3 is made up of 14 amino acids. The germline V gene encodes CDR1 GTSNPN and CDR2 SVGIG (reference sequence). Trimming removed 0 bases from V and 2 bases from J; junction bases left unmatched: 4. The CDR3 coding sequence is TGTGCCTGGAGTGTACTCGGGGGGACCTACGAGCAGTACTTC. Translation gives CAWSVLGGTYEQYF.

The chain is built from TRBV14 and TRBJ2-7; no reliable D call. The CDR3 totals 14 residues. V lost 0 bases, J lost 2 bases, and 8 bases lay in between. Germline values: CDR1 SGHDN, CDR2 FVKESK. CDR3 coding DNA: TGTGCCAGCAGCCAAGATCCCGAGACCTACGAGCAGTACTTC. Its translation: CASSQDPETYEQYF.

This clone was found once. This chain uses TRBV10-3 with TRBJ1-1; D is unclear. The CDR3 runs to 15 residues. Germline lookup yields CDR1 ENHRY and CDR2 SYGVKD. The germline V and J ends were trimmed by 4 bases and 1 base, with 13 bases remaining between them. The CDR3 region is CAISGLGLGNTEAFF. CDR3 nucleotides: TGTGCCATCAGTGGGCTGGGTTTGGGGAACACTGAAGCTTTCTTT.

The gene calls are TRBV2 and TRBJ1-2; D possibly corresponds to TRBD1 (5 bases). The V end lost 2 bases, the J end lost 3 bases, and 16 bases lay between the germline ends. Germline V gene data show CDR1 as SNHLY and CDR2 as FYNNEI. The CDR3 consists of 16 residues. CDR3 region: CASSESGQGAYYGYTF. The DNA for the CDR3 is TGTGCCAGCAGTGAATCGGGGCAGGGTGCTTACTATGGCTACACCTTC.

V usage is TRBV19 and J usage is TRBJ2-3; D gene unclear. This CDR3 region has 12 residues. CDR1 and CDR2 from the germline V gene are LNHDA and SQIVND (reference sequence). V was pared by 3 bases and J by 5 bases, with 6 bases between. CDR3 residues: CASSIDLDTQYF. The CDR3 bases are TGTGCCAGTAGTATTGATTTAGATACGCAGTATTTT.

V usage is TRBV7-6 and J usage is TRBJ2-1, with 10 bases aligning to TRBD2. The CDR3 runs to 16 residues. Germline CDR1 reads SGHVS; CDR2 reads FNYEAQ. With 2 bases clipped from V and 3 bases from J, the junction kept 4 bases outside the gene matches. The CDR3 bases are TGTGCCAGCAGCTTACTAGCGGGAGCCCTCTACAATGAGCAGTTCTTC. Translation: CASSLLAGALYNEQFF.

The chain uses TRBV19 and TRBJ2-7; D gene unclear. This CDR3 region has 17 residues. V lost 5 bases and J 2 bases, leaving 22 bases between the germline ends. From germline, CDR1 is LNHDA and CDR2 SQIVND (reference sequence). The CDR3 DNA reads as TGTGCCAGTAGTCCCGGCTCGAGGACGGTCTACGCCTACGAGCAGTACTTC. Translation gives CASSPGSRTVYAYEQYF.

The chain links TRBV15 to TRBJ2-3; tentatively, D is TRBD2 (5 bases). Trimming took 11 bases from V and 3 from J, leaving 15 bases between them. The CDR3 totals 13 residues. The germline CDR1 and CDR2 sequences are LNHNV and YYDKDF (reference sequence). CDR3 nucleotide sequence: TGTGCCCGTACTCAGACTATGACAGATACGCAGTATTTT. Its protein is CARTQTMTDTQYF.

This sequence joins TRBV27 and TRBJ1-1, with 10 bases matching TRBD1. V lost 7 bases to trimming and J lost 5 bases; unmatched junction nucleotides: 4. In germline, CDR1 is MNHEY, CDR2 SMNVEV (reference sequence). The CDR3 covers 13 residues. In DNA form, the CDR3 reads TGTGCCAGCACCTGGACAGGGGGAACTGAAGCTTTCTTT. As protein: CASTWTGGTEAFF.

A remark on this clone: Other DNA sequences in the same sample also yield this CDR3. CDR3 sequence (DNA): TGTGCCAGCAGTTTATCCGGACAGGGCTATGGCTACACCTTC. Translated, it gives CASSLSGQGYGYTF. V gene TRBV27 combines with J gene TRBJ1-2, with 8 bases matching TRBD1. Unmatched junction bases numbered 1, after V lost 0 bases and J lost 4 bases. Germline V gene lookup returns CDR1 MNHEY and CDR2 SMNVEV (reference sequence). This CDR3 contains 14 residues.

This clone appeared once. The V call is TRBV5-1, the J call TRBJ2-1; 9 positions agree with TRBD1. The length of the CDR3 is 16 residues. V shed 0 bases, J shed 5 bases, and the junction held 6 bases outside the gene matches. Germline V CDR1 and CDR2: SGHRS, YFSETQ. CDR3 bases: TGCGCCAGCAGCTTGGTAGTAACAGGGGGCCACAATGAGCAGTTCTTC. It translates to CASSLVVTGGHNEQFF.